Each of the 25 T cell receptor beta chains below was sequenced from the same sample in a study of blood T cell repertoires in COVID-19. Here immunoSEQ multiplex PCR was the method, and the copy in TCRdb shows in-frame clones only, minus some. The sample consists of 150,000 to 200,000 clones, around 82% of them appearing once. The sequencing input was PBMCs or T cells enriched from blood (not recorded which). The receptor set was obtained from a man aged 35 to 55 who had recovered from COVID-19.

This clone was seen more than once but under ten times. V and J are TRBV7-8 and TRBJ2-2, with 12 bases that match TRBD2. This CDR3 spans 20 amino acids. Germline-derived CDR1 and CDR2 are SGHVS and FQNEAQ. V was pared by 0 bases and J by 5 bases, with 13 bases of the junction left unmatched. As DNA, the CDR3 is TGTGCCAGCAGCTTAGCGCTAAGGCTAGCGGGAGGGCCTCGAACCGGGGAGCTGTTTTTT. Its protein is CASSLALRLAGGPRTGELFF.

In nucleotides, the CDR3 is TGTGCCAGCAGTTTGCATGGGGAGAGCGGCTACACCTTC. Its protein product is CASSLHGESGYTF. V and J are TRBV27 and TRBJ1-2; D not resolved. Germline loops: CDR1 MNHEY, CDR2 SMNVEV (reference sequence). The length of the CDR3 is 13 residues. V lost 3 bases and J lost 8, with 13 bases in between.

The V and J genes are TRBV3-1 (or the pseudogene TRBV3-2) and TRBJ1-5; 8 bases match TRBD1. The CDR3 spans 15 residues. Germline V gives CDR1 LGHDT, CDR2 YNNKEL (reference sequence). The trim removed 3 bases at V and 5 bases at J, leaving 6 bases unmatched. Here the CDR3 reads CASSQTGDADQPQHF. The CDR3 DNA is TGTGCCAGCAGCCAGACAGGGGATGCGGATCAGCCCCAGCATTTT.

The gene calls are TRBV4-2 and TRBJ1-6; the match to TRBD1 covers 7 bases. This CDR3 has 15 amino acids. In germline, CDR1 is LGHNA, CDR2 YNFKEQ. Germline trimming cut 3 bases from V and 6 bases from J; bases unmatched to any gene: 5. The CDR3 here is CASSHPGQINSPLHF. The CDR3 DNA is TGTGCCAGCAGCCACCCGGGACAGATTAATTCACCCCTCCACTTT.

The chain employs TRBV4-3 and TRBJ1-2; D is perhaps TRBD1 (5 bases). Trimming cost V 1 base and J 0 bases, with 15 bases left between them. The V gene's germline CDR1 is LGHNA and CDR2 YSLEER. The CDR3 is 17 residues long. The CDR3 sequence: CASSQAILDSSNYGYTF. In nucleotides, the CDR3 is TGCGCCAGCAGCCAAGCTATCCTAGACAGTTCTAACTATGGCTACACCTTC.

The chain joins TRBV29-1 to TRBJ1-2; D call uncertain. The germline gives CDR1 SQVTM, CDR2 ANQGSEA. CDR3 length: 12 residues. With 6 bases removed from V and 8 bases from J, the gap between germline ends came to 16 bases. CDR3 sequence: CSVRGVSSGYTF. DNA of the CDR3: TGCAGCGTGAGAGGCGTCAGTAGCGGCTACACCTTC.

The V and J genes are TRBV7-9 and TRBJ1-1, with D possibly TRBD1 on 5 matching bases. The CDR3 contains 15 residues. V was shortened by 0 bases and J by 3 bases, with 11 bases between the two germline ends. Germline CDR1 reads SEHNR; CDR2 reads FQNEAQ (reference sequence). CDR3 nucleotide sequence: TGTGCCAGCAGCTTAGCGCTCGTAGGGGACACTGAAGCTTTCTTT. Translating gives CASSLALVGDTEAFF. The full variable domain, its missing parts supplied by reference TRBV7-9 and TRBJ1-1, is DTGVSQNPRHKITKRGQNVTFRCDPISEHNRLYWYRQTLGQGPEFLTYFQNEAQLEKSRLLSDRFSAERPKGSFSTLEIQRTEQGDSAMYLCASSLALVGDTEAFFGQGTRLTVV.

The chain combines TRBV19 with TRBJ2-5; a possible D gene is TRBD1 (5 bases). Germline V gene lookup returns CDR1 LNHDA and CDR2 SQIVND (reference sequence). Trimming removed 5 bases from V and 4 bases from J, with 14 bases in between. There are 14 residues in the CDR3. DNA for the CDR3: TGTGCCAGTAGTCAGCACCAGGGTTTAGAGACCCAGTACTTC. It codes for CASSQHQGLETQYF.

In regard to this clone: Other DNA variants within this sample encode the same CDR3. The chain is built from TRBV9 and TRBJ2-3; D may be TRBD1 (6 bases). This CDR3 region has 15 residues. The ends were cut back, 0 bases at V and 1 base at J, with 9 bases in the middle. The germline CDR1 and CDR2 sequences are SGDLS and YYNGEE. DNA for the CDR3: TGTGCCAGCAGCGTAGAACAGGGAGGCACAGATACGCAGTATTTT. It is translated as CASSVEQGGTDTQYF. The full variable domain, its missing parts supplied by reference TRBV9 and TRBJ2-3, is DSGVTQTPKHLITATGQRVTLRCSPRSGDLSVYWYQQSLDQGLQFLIQYYNGEERAKGNILERFSAQQFPDLHSELNLSSLELGDSALYFCASSVEQGGTDTQYFGPGTRLTVL.

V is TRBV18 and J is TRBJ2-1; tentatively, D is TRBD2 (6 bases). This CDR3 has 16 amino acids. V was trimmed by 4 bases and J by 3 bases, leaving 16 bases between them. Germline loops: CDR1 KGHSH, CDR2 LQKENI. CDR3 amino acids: CASSQSIADLYNEQFF. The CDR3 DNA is TGTGCCAGCTCACAATCGATAGCGGACCTCTACAATGAGCAGTTCTTC.

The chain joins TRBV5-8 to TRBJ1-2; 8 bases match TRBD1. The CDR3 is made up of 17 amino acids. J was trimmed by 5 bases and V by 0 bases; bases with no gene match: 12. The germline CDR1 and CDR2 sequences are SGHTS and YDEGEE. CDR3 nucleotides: TGTGCCAGCAGCTTGGGGACCCCTTTCAGGGGGCCTTATGGCTACACCTTC. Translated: CASSLGTPFRGPYGYTF.

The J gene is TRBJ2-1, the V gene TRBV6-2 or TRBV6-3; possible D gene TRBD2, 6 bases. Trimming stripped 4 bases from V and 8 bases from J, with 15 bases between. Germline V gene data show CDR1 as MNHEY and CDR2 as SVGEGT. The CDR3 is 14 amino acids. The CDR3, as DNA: TGTGCCAGCAGTTTAACTAGTTGGAGGGATGAGCAGTTCTTC. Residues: CASSLTSWRDEQFF.

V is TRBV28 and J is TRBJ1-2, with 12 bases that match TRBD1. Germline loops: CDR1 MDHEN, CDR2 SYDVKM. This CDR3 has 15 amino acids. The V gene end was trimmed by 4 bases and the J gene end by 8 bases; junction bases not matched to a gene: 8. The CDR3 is CASSSTGQGAGGYTF. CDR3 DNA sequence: TGTGCCAGCAGTTCCACGGGACAGGGGGCAGGAGGCTACACCTTC.

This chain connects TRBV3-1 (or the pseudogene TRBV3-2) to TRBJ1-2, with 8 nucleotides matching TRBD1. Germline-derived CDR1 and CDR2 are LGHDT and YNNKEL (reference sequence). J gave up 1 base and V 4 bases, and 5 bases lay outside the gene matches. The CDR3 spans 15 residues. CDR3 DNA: TGTGCCAGCAGCCCCGGACAGGGTTTTAACTATGGCTACACCTTC. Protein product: CASSPGQGFNYGYTF.

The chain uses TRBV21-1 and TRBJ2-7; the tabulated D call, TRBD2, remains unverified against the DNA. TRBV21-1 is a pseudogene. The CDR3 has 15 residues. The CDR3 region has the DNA TGTGCCAGCACCTGGGAGGAGACTCCCCCCTACGAGCAGTACTTC. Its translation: CASTWEETPPYEQYF.

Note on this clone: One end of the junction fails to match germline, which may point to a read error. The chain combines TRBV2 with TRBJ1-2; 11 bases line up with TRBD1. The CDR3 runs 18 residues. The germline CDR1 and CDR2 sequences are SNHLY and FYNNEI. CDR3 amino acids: CASSEAPGGQGANYGYTF. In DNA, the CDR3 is TGTGCCAGCAGCGAAGCGCCGGGGGGACAGGGGGCTAACTATGGCTACACCTTC.

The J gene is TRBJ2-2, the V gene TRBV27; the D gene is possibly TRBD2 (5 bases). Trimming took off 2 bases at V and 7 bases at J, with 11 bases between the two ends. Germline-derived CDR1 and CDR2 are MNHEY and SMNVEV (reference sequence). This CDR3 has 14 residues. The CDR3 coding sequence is TGTGCCAGCAGTTTAGGCGGGTCTATCGGGGAGCTGTTTTTT. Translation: CASSLGGSIGELFF.

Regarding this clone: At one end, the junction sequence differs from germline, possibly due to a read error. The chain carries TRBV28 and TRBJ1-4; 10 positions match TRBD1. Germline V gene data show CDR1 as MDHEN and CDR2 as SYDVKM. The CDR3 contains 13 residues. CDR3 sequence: CASSLTGQGIWLF. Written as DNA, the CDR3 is TGTGCCAGCAGTTTAACGGGACAGGGGATATGGCTTTTT.

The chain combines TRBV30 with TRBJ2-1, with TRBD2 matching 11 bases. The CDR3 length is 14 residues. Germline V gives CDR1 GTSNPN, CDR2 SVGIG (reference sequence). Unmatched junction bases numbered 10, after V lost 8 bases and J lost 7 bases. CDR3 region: CAQVSGRAGNEQFF. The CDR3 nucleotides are TGTGCCCAAGTTAGCGGGAGGGCCGGAAATGAGCAGTTCTTC.

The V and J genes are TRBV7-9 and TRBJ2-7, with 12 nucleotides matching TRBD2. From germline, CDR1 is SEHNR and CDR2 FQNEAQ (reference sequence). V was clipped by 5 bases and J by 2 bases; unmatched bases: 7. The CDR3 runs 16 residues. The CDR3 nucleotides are TGTGCCAGCAGCCCCCCTACTAGCGGGGGGACCTACGAGCAGTACTTC. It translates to CASSPPTSGGTYEQYF. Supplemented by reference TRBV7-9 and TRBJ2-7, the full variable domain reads DTGVSQNPRHKITKRGQNVTFRCDPISEHNRLYWYRQTLGQGPEFLTYFQNEAQLEKSRLLSDRFSAERPKGSFSTLEIQRTEQGDSAMYLCASSPPTSGGTYEQYFGPGTRLTVT.

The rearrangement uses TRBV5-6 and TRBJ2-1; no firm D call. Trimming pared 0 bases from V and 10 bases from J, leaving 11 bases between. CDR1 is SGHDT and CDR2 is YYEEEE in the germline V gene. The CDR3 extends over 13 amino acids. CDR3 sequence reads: CASSLGPGWEQFF. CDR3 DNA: TGTGCCAGCAGCTTGGGTCCGGGTTGGGAGCAGTTCTTC.

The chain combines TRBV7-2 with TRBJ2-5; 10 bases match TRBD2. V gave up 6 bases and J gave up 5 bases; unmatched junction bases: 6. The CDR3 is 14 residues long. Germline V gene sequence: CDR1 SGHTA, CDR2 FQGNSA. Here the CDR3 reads CASRPGLARETQYF. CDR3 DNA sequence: TGTGCCAGCAGACCGGGACTAGCGCGGGAGACCCAGTACTTC.

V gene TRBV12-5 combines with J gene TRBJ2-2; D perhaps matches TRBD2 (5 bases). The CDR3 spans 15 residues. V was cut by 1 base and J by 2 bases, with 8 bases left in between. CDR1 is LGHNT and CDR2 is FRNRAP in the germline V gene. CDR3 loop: CASGLGLANTGELFF. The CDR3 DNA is TGTGCTAGTGGTTTGGGTCTAGCCAACACCGGGGAGCTGTTTTTT. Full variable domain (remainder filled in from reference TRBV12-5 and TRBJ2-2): DARVTQTPRHKVTEMGQEVTMRCQPILGHNTVFWYRQTMMQGLELLAYFRNRAPLDDSGMPKDRFSAEMPDATLATLKIQPSEPRDSAVYFCASGLGLANTGELFFGEGSRLTVL.

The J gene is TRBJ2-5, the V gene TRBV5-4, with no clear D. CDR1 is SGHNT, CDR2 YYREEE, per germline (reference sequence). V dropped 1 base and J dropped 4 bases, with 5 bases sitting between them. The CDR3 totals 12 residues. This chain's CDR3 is CASSLPLETQYF. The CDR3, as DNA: TGTGCCAGCAGCTTGCCTTTAGAGACCCAGTACTTC.

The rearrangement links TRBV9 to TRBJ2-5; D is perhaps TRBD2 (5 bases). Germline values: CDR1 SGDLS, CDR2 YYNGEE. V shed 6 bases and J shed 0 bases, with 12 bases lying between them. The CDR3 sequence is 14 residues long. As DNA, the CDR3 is TGTGCCAGCACCCCCCACGGGAACCAAGAGACCCAGTACTTC. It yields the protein CASTPHGNQETQYF.